This T cell receptor (beta chain) was captured by sequencing in a study of T cells after yellow fever vaccination. Study outcomes and limitations: Re-detected after boosting: most primary clones, 96% of CD4 and under 90% of CD8.

In TCRdb, the 5' RACE reads were re-called with MiXCR into one record per CDR3 protein. The sample lists under 600,000 distinct CDR3 sequences, 21% occurring once. Trimming took 4 bases from V and 4 from J; bases not matched to a gene: 5. Germline CDR1 reads SGHTA; CDR2 reads FQGNSA. CDR3 length: 14 amino acids. This clonotype was found once. Its antigen is undetermined. The genes are TRBV7-2 and TRBJ1-2, with 8 bases lining up with TRBD1. The sequence was collected from a young man who received the YFV17D yellow fever vaccine. The source material was PBMCs, sampled roughly 20 days after the first yellow fever vaccination. The CDR3 nucleotides read TGTGCCAGCAGCTCCCAGGGGGCAATCTATGGCTACACCTTC. Its protein is CASSSQGAIYGYTF.